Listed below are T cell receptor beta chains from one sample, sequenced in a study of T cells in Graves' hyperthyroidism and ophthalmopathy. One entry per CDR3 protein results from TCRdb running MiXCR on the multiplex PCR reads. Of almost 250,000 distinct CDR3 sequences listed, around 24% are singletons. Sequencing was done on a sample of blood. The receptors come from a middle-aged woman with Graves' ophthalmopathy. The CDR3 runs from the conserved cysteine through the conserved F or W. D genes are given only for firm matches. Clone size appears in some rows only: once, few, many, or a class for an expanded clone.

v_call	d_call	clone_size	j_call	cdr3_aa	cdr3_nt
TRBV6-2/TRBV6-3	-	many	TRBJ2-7	CASSRRRDGAYEQYF	TGTGCCAGCAGTAGACGCCGCGACGGAGCCTACGAGCAGTACTTC
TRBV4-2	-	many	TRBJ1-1	CASSQAGGDTEAFF	TGTGCCAGCAGCCAGGCTGGGGGGGACACTGAAGCTTTCTTT
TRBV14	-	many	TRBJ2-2	CASSQIKPTNTGELFF	TGTGCCAGCAGCCAAATTAAACCAACTAACACCGGGGAGCTGTTTTTT
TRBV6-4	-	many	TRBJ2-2	CASSRDTPSGTNTGELFF	TGTGCCAGCAGTCGGGACACCCCAAGCGGGACGAACACCGGGGAGCTGTTTTTT
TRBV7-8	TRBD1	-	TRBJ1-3	CASSGDRDTGNTIYF	TGTGCCAGCAGCGGTGACAGGGACACTGGAAACACCATATATTTT
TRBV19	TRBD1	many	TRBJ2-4	CASSVSGQGKYKNIQYF	TGTGCCAGTAGTGTTTCGGGACAGGGGAAATACAAAAACATTCAGTACTTC
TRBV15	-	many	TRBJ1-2	CATSVGLKYGYTF	TGTGCCACCAGCGTCGGGTTAAAGTATGGCTACACCTTC
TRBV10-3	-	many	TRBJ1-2	CAISEGYNGANYGYTF	TGTGCCATCAGTGAGGGCTACAACGGAGCTAACTATGGCTACACCTTC
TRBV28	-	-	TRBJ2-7	CASKLGLYNEQYF	TGTGCCAGCAAACTGGGACTGTACAACGAGCAGTACTTC
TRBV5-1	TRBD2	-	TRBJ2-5	CASSPEGTRNQETQYF	TGCGCCAGCAGCCCGGAGGGGACTAGAAACCAAGAGACCCAGTACTTC
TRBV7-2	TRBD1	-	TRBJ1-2	CASSLVGTVDGYTF	TGTGCCAGCAGCTTAGTAGGGACAGTAGATGGCTACACCTTC
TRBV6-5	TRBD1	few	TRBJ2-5	CASSYLHRGGQETQYF	TGTGCCAGCAGTTACCTGCACAGGGGTGGACAAGAGACCCAGTACTTC
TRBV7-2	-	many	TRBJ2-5	CASSYTGFQETQYF	TGTGCCAGCAGCTATACAGGTTTTCAAGAGACCCAGTACTTC
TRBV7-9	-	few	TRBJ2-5	CASSSQGWQETQYF	TGTGCCAGCAGCTCACAGGGATGGCAAGAGACCCAGTACTTC
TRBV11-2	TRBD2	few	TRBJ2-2	CASSPPGGAFTGELFF	TGTGCCAGCAGCCCCCCGGGGGGGGCGTTCACCGGGGAGCTGTTTTTT
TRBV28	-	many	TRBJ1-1	CASSLLNAEAFF	TGTGCCAGCAGTCTTTTGAACGCTGAAGCTTTCTTT
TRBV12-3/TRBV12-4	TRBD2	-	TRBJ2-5	CASSLAGLAGETQYF	TGTGCCAGCAGTTTAGCCGGACTAGCGGGGGAGACCCAGTACTTC
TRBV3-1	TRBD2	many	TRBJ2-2	CASSELAGGPGGELFF	TGTGCCAGCAGCGAACTAGCGGGAGGGCCTGGCGGGGAGCTGTTTTTT
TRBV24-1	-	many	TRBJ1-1	CATTAGGLGDTEAFF	TGTGCCACCACCGCGGGGGGGCTCGGGGACACTGAAGCTTTCTTT
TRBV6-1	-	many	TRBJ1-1	CASSLRSIETEAFF	TGTGCCAGCAGCCTCCGGTCGATAGAAACTGAAGCTTTCTTT
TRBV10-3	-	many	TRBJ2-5	CAISPDSQETQYF	TGTGCCATCAGTCCAGACAGCCAAGAGACCCAGTACTTC
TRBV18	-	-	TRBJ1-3	CASSPAQAFSGNTIYF	TGTGCCAGCTCACCGGCACAGGCCTTCTCTGGAAACACCATATATTTT
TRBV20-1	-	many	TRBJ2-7	CSARTDQRATYEQYF	TGCAGTGCTAGAACCGACCAAAGAGCTACCTACGAGCAGTACTTC
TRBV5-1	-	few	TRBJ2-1	CASSLLGAGYNEQFF	TGCGCCAGCAGCTTGCTGGGGGCGGGATACAATGAGCAGTTCTTC
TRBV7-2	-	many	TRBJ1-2	CASRKGAAGYTF	TGTGCCAGCCGGAAAGGGGCGGCGGGCTACACCTTC
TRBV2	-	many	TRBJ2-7	CASTTAYSYEQYF	TGTGCCAGCACGACAGCCTATTCCTACGAGCAGTACTTC
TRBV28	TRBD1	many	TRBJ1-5	CASRGDGTGGYSNQPQHF	TGTGCCAGCAGGGGTGACGGGACAGGGGGTTATAGCAATCAGCCCCAGCATTTT
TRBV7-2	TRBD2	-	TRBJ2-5	CASSFEGGPETQYF	TGTGCCAGCAGCTTTGAGGGAGGGCCGGAGACCCAGTACTTC
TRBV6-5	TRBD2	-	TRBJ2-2	CASSYVAGGGELFF	TGTGCCAGCAGTTATGTAGCGGGTGGCGGGGAGCTGTTTTTT
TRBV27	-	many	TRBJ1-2	CASSLRPPVYGYTF	TGTGCCAGCAGTTTACGTCCGCCGGTTTATGGCTACACCTTC
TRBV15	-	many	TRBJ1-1	CATSRDLVQANEAFF	TGTGCCACCAGCAGAGATCTTGTTCAGGCGAATGAAGCTTTCTTT
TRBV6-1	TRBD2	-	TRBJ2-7	CASRRTSGMNEQYF	TGTGCCAGCAGGAGGACTAGCGGGATGAACGAGCAGTACTTC
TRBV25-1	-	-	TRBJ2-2	CASSEHQLGSTGELFF	TGTGCCAGCAGTGAGCATCAACTAGGATCCACCGGGGAGCTGTTTTTT
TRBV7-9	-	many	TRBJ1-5	CASSLGDIQPQHF	TGTGCCAGCAGCTTAGGGGACATTCAGCCCCAGCATTTT
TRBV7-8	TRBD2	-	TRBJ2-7	CASSFTAGGFEQYF	TGTGCCAGCAGCTTTACAGCGGGGGGGTTTGAGCAGTACTTC
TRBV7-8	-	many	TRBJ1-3	CASSLVGMGFSGNTIYF	TGTGCCAGCAGCTTAGTGGGTATGGGGTTCTCTGGAAACACCATATATTTT
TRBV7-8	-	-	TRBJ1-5	CASSLGHSQPQHF	TGTGCCAGCAGCTTAGGACATTCCCAGCCCCAGCATTTT
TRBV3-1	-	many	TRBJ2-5	CASSQGRSGTQYF	TGTGCCAGCAGCCAAGGACGGAGTGGCACCCAGTACTTC
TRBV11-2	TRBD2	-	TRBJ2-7	CASTPTSGTYEQYF	TGTGCCAGCACCCCGACTAGCGGGACTTACGAGCAGTACTTC